This T cell receptor beta chain was captured by sequencing in a study of blood T cell repertoires in COVID-19 (TCRdb year 2020). For the wider study: Samples covering the acute and convalescent phases of COVID-19 were provided by collaborators in the United States, Italy and Spain. The material from the prospective study consisted of cDNA or gDNA derived from T cells, B-cell-depleted T cells, or PBMCs. Subjects who had been exposed to COVID-19, were actively infected with it, or had recovered from it provided the deeply sampled blood TCRbeta repertoires that made up the dataset. The repertoires were released in a freely available public database meant as a resource for research on the immune response to SARS-CoV-2. Samples were obtained from the ongoing ImmuneRACE study (first 160 participants) and from 950 to 1,500 subjects provided by 6 global collaborators. A de-identified subject ID, COVID-19 status, age in years and sex were almost always included in the sample metadata. Where available, HLA class I and class II types were obtained from metadata supplied by the sample provider rather than from assay-based typing.

The immunoSEQ Assay, a bias-controlled multiplex PCR, was used to amplify TCRbeta CDR3 regions from genomic DNA. In the original analysis: Nucleated cell counts per sample were estimated from amplification of reference gene primers within the assay. To quantify the absolute abundance of each unique TCRbeta CDR3 rearrangement, sequence reads were collapsed and filtered. For each sample, productive Simpson clonality was calculated as the square root of Simpson's diversity index over productive rearrangements. Entries here come from immuneACCESS through TCRdb and include only in-frame sequences with V and J called. Some clones fail to appear in such tables; in the studies checked, an unresolved V gene covers under half of the shortfall, and the cause of the remainder is unknown. The V and J calls and clone size come from that table; D and trimming were worked out from the DNA. Recorded for this sample are about 230,000 clones; 70% to 90% of them occurred a single time. The ten largest make up 0.85% to 1% of the sample.

What the authors observed across the whole study: The amount of clinical and demographic metadata varied by source and participant and was provided uncurated.

As to this clone: It has no known antigen specificity. No quality values exist for individual bases; no much larger clone is one base distant.

Whole blood was collected in K2EDTA tubes by collaborating institutions according to the institutions' own protocols. For TCRbeta analysis, collaborators shipped samples in one of three forms: frozen whole blood, isolated PBMCs, or DNA extracted from either of those sample types. From cysteine to phenylalanine, the CDR3 is 17 amino acids long. The CDR3 DNA has 51 bases and is translated from base 1. V is cut by 0 bases and J by 1 base, and the space between the germline ends is 16 bases. Via the germline V gene, CDR1 is SGHRS and CDR2 YFSETQ. This receptor chain uses TRBV5-1 and TRBJ2-5, with a tentative D gene TRBD2 over 6 matching bases. This clonotype originated in a man in his forties with acute or convalescent COVID-19. Sequences were obtained from peripheral blood. For the CDR3, the sequence is CASSLGLVAATQETQYF. The sequenced DNA: TGCGCCAGCAGCTTGGGATTAGTAGCGGCCACCCAAGAGACCCAGTACTTC.